The 20 T cell receptor beta chains in this list originate from one sample, sequenced in a study of T cell responses to AZD1222 COVID-19 vaccine. Data came from immunoSEQ multiplex PCR; TCRdb stores just in-frame clones and leaves some out. This table has approximately 150,000 clones, over 75% appearing once. Sequencing used peripheral blood, obtained on day 0 of AZD1222 vaccination. The source of these receptors is an adult in good health.

The chain carries TRBV3-1 (or the pseudogene TRBV3-2) and TRBJ1-1; D is unclear. Trimming cost V 2 bases and J 5 bases, with 12 bases left between them. The germline CDR1 and CDR2 sequences are LGHDT and YNNKEL (reference sequence). The CDR3 totals 14 residues. The CDR3 sequence is CASSQLGPSTEAFF. CDR3 nucleotide sequence: TGTGCCAGCAGCCAACTCGGACCCTCAACTGAAGCTTTCTTT.

The chain recombines TRBV9 with TRBJ1-3; TRBD1 might be the D (6 bases). V was pared by 4 bases and J by 0 bases, with 17 bases between. Germline assignment: CDR1 SGDLS and CDR2 YYNGEE. This CDR3 spans 17 amino acids. The CDR3 DNA sequence: TGTGCCAGCAGCTCCAATCCAGGGGCCAGCTCTGGAAACACCATATATTTT. It yields the protein CASSSNPGASSGNTIYF.

This rearrangement joins TRBV7-8 to TRBJ2-6; D gene ambiguous. Trimming took 0 bases from V and 0 from J, leaving 6 bases between them. The CDR3 is made up of 16 amino acids. CDR1 and CDR2 (germline): SGHVS, FQNEAQ. Here the CDR3 DNA reads TGTGCCAGCAGCTTAGCGCTAGGCTCTGGGGCCAACGTCCTGACTTTC. Encoded protein: CASSLALGSGANVLTF.

The chain joins TRBV6-1 to TRBJ1-5; D is undetermined. Trimming removed 1 base at V and 1 base at J, with 11 bases between. The CDR3 contains 16 residues. Germline CDR1 and CDR2: MNHNS and SASEGT. CDR3 in DNA: TGTGCCAGCAGTGAAGGTAGCCTTGGGAGCAATCAGCCCCAGCATTTT. Its translation is CASSEGSLGSNQPQHF.

The rearrangement links TRBV6-1 to TRBJ2-7; 7 nucleotides line up with TRBD1. The junction had 8 bases not matched to a gene; V was cut back by 3 bases and J by 0 bases. The length of the CDR3 is 16 residues. From germline, CDR1 is MNHNS and CDR2 SASEGT. The CDR3 loop reads CASSDTGQPNSYEQYF. As DNA, the CDR3 is TGTGCCAGCAGTGATACGGGACAGCCTAACTCCTACGAGCAGTACTTC.

This clone turned up a few times. This chain joins TRBV7-9 and TRBJ1-2; D might be TRBD1 (6 bases). The CDR3 totals 14 residues. CDR1 SEHNR and CDR2 FQNEAQ come from the germline V gene (reference sequence). V lost 7 bases, J lost 2 bases, and 14 bases lay in between. The CDR3 reads CASTIAGTNYGYTF. DNA of the CDR3: TGTGCCAGCACCATAGCAGGGACAAACTATGGCTACACCTTC.

This clone was seen just once. V usage is TRBV24-1 and J usage is TRBJ1-2, with 7 bases that match TRBD1. The CDR3 has 13 amino acids. Per the germline V gene, CDR1 is KGHDR and CDR2 is SFDVKD. After removal of 4 bases from V and 7 bases from J, the junction contained 5 bases not matched to a gene. The CDR3 sequence is CATSDRQGLGYTF. The CDR3 coding sequence is TGTGCCACCAGTGACCGACAGGGACTTGGCTACACCTTC.

J is TRBJ2-4 and V is TRBV5-8, with TRBD1 identical over 7 bases. The V gene's germline CDR1 is SGHTS and CDR2 YDEGEE. The V and J ends lost 4 bases and 3 bases, in that order; junction bases with no gene match: 13. This CDR3 spans 17 amino acids. Here the CDR3 DNA reads TGTGCCAGCAGCCCAAGACAGGGATTTTTAGGCAAAAACATTCAGTACTTC. Translating it yields CASSPRQGFLGKNIQYF.

The V call is TRBV6-5, the J call TRBJ1-1; no definite D call. CDR3 size: 13 residues. V lost 4 bases and J 1 base, leaving 7 bases between the germline ends. Germline V CDR1 and CDR2: MNHEY, SVGAGI. DNA of the CDR3: TGTGCCAGCAGTTTTCAGTGGAACACTGAAGCTTTCTTT. This gives the protein CASSFQWNTEAFF.

The rearrangement links TRBV5-1 to TRBJ2-5; 9 bases agree with TRBD2. In germline, CDR1 is SGHRS, CDR2 YFSETQ. Trimming took 2 bases from V and 1 from J; bases not matched to a gene: 3. This CDR3 region has 15 residues. The CDR3 DNA is TGCGCCAGCAGCTTTAGCGGGGGTTTCCAAGAGACCCAGTACTTC. It codes for CASSFSGGFQETQYF.

This chain links TRBV6-5 with TRBJ1-2; TRBD1 might be the D (5 bases). From germline, CDR1 is MNHEY and CDR2 SVGAGI. CDR3 length: 13 amino acids. Trimming removed 5 bases at V and 2 bases at J, with 9 bases between. This chain's CDR3 is CASSQSGNYGYTF. In DNA form, the CDR3 reads TGTGCCAGCAGTCAATCAGGGAACTATGGCTACACCTTC.

The chain uses TRBV7-9 and TRBJ1-2, with TRBD1 identical over 7 bases. Germline CDR1 and CDR2: SEHNR and FQNEAQ (reference sequence). V gave up 5 bases and J gave up 1 base; unmatched junction bases: 7. The CDR3 runs to 15 residues. The CDR3 DNA sequence: TGTGCCAGCAGCGTCGGGACAGTCCATAACTATGGCTACACCTTC. Translated, it gives CASSVGTVHNYGYTF.

The chain is built from TRBV30 and TRBJ1-5; 7 nucleotides align to TRBD1. There are 14 residues in the CDR3. J was trimmed by 4 bases and V by 5 bases; bases with no gene match: 8. Looked up from germline, CDR1 is GTSNPN and CDR2 is SVGIG (reference sequence). The CDR3 DNA follows: TGTGCCTGGTCGGGACAGATCATTAATCAGCCCCAGCATTTT. It specifies CAWSGQIINQPQHF. The entire variable domain, with the rest obtained from reference TRBV30 and TRBJ1-5, is as follows: SQTIHQWPATLVQPVGSPLSLECTVEGTSNPNLYWYRQAAGRGLQLLFYSVGIGQISSEVPQNLSASRPQDRQFILSSKKLLLSDSGFYLCAWSGQIINQPQHFGDGTRLSIL.

V gene TRBV18 combines with J gene TRBJ2-5; 7 bases line up with TRBD2. CDR1 is KGHSH and CDR2 is LQKENI in the germline V gene. After removal of 5 bases from V and 2 bases from J, the junction contained 14 bases not matched to a gene. The CDR3 loop spans 17 amino acids. The CDR3 nucleotides are TGTGCCAGCTCATCCGGCGGCAGCGGGGTTGCACAAGAGACCCAGTACTTC. It is translated as CASSSGGSGVAQETQYF.

The CDR3 protein is CASSQDSPGQGAGKLFF. The CDR3, as DNA: TGCGCCAGCAGCCAAGATTCGCCTGGACAGGGGGCCGGGAAACTGTTTTTT. The chain employs TRBV4-1 and TRBJ1-4; 11 bases match TRBD1. The germline gives CDR1 MGHRA, CDR2 YSYEKL. The V gene end was trimmed by 0 bases and the J gene end by 11 bases; junction bases not matched to a gene: 11. CDR3 length: 17 residues.

The chain has TRBV2 and TRBJ1-2; no clear D gene. The CDR3 is 13 residues long. V lost 10 bases to trimming and J lost 4 bases, with 16 bases between them. CDR1 is SNHLY, CDR2 FYNNEI, per germline. CDR3 sequence (DNA): TGTGCCACGGGTGGAGGGTGGGCCTATGGCTACACCTTC. The encoded protein is CATGGGWAYGYTF.

The V and J genes are TRBV6-5 and TRBJ1-1; D perhaps matches TRBD1 (5 bases). The ends were cut back, 6 bases at V and 5 bases at J, with 19 bases in the middle. Germline V gene lookup returns CDR1 MNHEY and CDR2 SVGAGI. This CDR3 has 15 residues. The CDR3 DNA reads as TGTGCCAGCAGATTGACAGTGGTGAGCCGGACTGAAGCTTTCTTT. This translates into CASRLTVVSRTEAFF.

V usage is TRBV24-1 and J usage is TRBJ1-5, with D possibly being TRBD1 (5 bases). The germline V and J ends were trimmed by 3 bases and 7 bases, with 15 bases remaining between them. Germline V gene sequence: CDR1 KGHDR, CDR2 SFDVKD. The CDR3 totals 15 residues. The CDR3 is CATSDPSSQGQPQHF. CDR3 nucleotide sequence: TGTGCCACCAGTGATCCTTCATCTCAGGGCCAGCCCCAGCATTTT.

The V and J genes are TRBV7-9 and TRBJ1-1; D not certain. This CDR3 spans 13 amino acids. Trimming stripped 6 bases from V and 4 bases from J, with 12 bases between. The V gene's germline CDR1 is SEHNR and CDR2 FQNEAQ (reference sequence). Here the CDR3 reads CASSFSVGTEAFF. Here the CDR3 DNA reads TGTGCCAGCAGTTTTTCGGTAGGCACTGAAGCTTTCTTT.

V usage is TRBV29-1 and J usage is TRBJ1-1; D not certain. This CDR3 comprises 11 residues. CDR1 is SQVTM, CDR2 ANQGSEA, per germline. V was cut by 3 bases and J by 2 bases, with 4 bases left in between. CDR3 coding DNA: TGCAGCGTTGAGCGCAACACTGAAGCTTTCTTT. It specifies CSVERNTEAFF.